This T cell receptor beta chain was observed in a study of blood T cell repertoires in COVID-19. Across the whole study: Spain, Italy and the United States supplied samples that represented acute and convalescent COVID-19. T cells, B-cell-depleted T cells, or PBMCs provided the cDNA or gDNA that served as material.

CDR1 is LNHDA, CDR2 SQIVND, per germline (reference sequence). This CDR3 is 21 amino acids long. The junction had 20 bases not matched to a gene; V was cut back by 4 bases and J by 0 bases. Original processing methods: From reference gene primer amplification, estimates of nucleated cell counts were derived. Sequencing used immunoSEQ multiplex PCR; TCRdb keeps in-frame clones, though not all of them. The D gene and trimming were derived from the DNA, and the V and J assignments and clone size from that table. The data contain some 40,000 clones, about 80% of them singletons. The V and J genes are TRBV19 and TRBJ1-1; 10 bases align to TRBD1. The clonotype was recovered from a man in his 70s with acute or convalescent COVID-19. The sample was peripheral blood. The CDR3 here is CASSTAPRQGARLGLNTEAFF. CDR3 nucleotides: TGTGCCAGTAGTACCGCTCCGAGACAGGGGGCGCGACTGGGATTGAACACTGAAGCTTTCTTT.